Listed below are T cell receptor beta chains from one sample, sequenced in a study of blood T cell repertoires in COVID-19. Measured with immunoSEQ multiplex PCR; TCRdb has only the in-frame clones, and not every one. The sample consists of approximately 170,000 clones, just over 90% of them appearing once. Sequencing was performed on peripheral blood. These TCRs come from an older woman with COVID-19, enrolled during active disease. CDR3s include the opening cysteine and the closing phenylalanine or tryptophan.

v_gene: TRBV7-9; j_gene: TRBJ2-7; CDR3aa: CASSSGGASYEQYF
v_gene: TRBV5-5; j_gene: TRBJ1-2; CDR3aa: CASSLFGTGSGYTF
v_gene: TRBV7-2; j_gene: TRBJ1-2; CDR3aa: CASSSGDSNYGYTF
v_gene: TRBV5-6; j_gene: TRBJ2-7; CDR3aa: CASSPSPGHSYEQYF
v_gene: TRBV4-3; j_gene: TRBJ2-7; CDR3aa: CASSHHGGGAGYEQYF
v_gene: TRBV5-6; j_gene: TRBJ2-7; CDR3aa: CASSFRFRGRFHEQYF
v_gene: TRBV30; j_gene: TRBJ1-6; CDR3aa: CAWSVARRPLHF
v_gene: TRBV19; j_gene: TRBJ1-1; CDR3aa: CASSLGAGMNTEAFF
v_gene: TRBV7-2; j_gene: TRBJ1-5; CDR3aa: CASSPQVGENQPQHF
v_gene: TRBV7-2; j_gene: TRBJ1-1; CDR3aa: CASSLKSGAGNTEAFF
v_gene: TRBV18; j_gene: TRBJ1-2; CDR3aa: CASYGSYRSSGYTF
v_gene: TRBV19; j_gene: TRBJ1-2; CDR3aa: CASRTGDGYTF
v_gene: TRBV19; j_gene: TRBJ1-2; CDR3aa: CASSISGQGYGYTF
v_gene: TRBV11-2; j_gene: TRBJ1-6; CDR3aa: CASSPVRTRQLPLHF
v_gene: TRBV5-1; j_gene: TRBJ1-1; CDR3aa: CASRIGAPNTEAFF
v_gene: TRBV21-1; j_gene: TRBJ2-7; CDR3aa: CASSKALPYLYEQYF
v_gene: TRBV3-1/TRBV3-2; j_gene: TRBJ1-2; CDR3aa: CASSQGPGGAGGYTF
v_gene: TRBV5-8; j_gene: TRBJ2-5; CDR3aa: CASSPARGGALRETQYF
v_gene: TRBV19; j_gene: TRBJ2-3; CDR3aa: CASSKRSTTRLTDTQYF
v_gene: TRBV2; j_gene: TRBJ1-5; CDR3aa: CASRDDGQEWQPQHF
v_gene: TRBV2; j_gene: TRBJ1-4; CDR3aa: CASSRGTVTNEKLFF
v_gene: TRBV5-8; j_gene: TRBJ1-2; CDR3aa: CASTSRTGLRDGYTF
v_gene: TRBV9; j_gene: TRBJ1-3; CDR3aa: CASSKRQGTAVENTIYF
v_gene: TRBV2; j_gene: TRBJ1-5; CDR3aa: CASSSEYQPQHF
v_gene: TRBV6-2/TRBV6-3; j_gene: TRBJ1-1; CDR3aa: CASSSRGINMNTEAFF
v_gene: TRBV30; j_gene: TRBJ1-3; CDR3aa: CAWDRGQAGNTIYF
v_gene: TRBV7-3; j_gene: TRBJ2-2; CDR3aa: CASSLTSTSGREGTGELFF
v_gene: TRBV4-1; j_gene: TRBJ1-1; CDR3aa: CASSRQGVEAFF
v_gene: TRBV7-3; j_gene: TRBJ1-1; CDR3aa: CASSLGPRAEAFF
v_gene: TRBV3-1/TRBV3-2; j_gene: TRBJ1-6; CDR3aa: CASSSQRGNSPLHF
v_gene: TRBV12-5; j_gene: TRBJ1-2; CDR3aa: CASGFSRGGQGYYGYTF
v_gene: TRBV3-1/TRBV3-2; j_gene: TRBJ1-2; CDR3aa: CASSPGRNGYTF
v_gene: TRBV30; j_gene: TRBJ2-2; CDR3aa: CAWSHRDTGELFF
v_gene: TRBV9; j_gene: TRBJ1-6; CDR3aa: CASKRGQDSPLHF
v_gene: TRBV19; j_gene: TRBJ1-3; CDR3aa: CASSASTGSSGNTIYF
v_gene: TRBV9; j_gene: TRBJ2-7; CDR3aa: CASSPWTSGYEQYF
v_gene: TRBV4-3; j_gene: TRBJ2-1; CDR3aa: CASSQDRVAGGPAQFF
v_gene: TRBV27; j_gene: TRBJ1-2; CDR3aa: CASSQLEGSGYTF
v_gene: TRBV7-3; j_gene: TRBJ2-7; CDR3aa: CASSPGTGAGEQYF
v_gene: TRBV4-3; j_gene: TRBJ2-5; CDR3aa: CASSQDFAPGQVGLGTQYF
v_gene: TRBV11-2; j_gene: TRBJ1-2; CDR3aa: CASSWDREYTF
v_gene: TRBV10-3; j_gene: TRBJ1-1; CDR3aa: CAISATITPPTEAFF
v_gene: TRBV5-6; j_gene: TRBJ1-1; CDR3aa: CASRQGAGTEAFF
v_gene: TRBV19; j_gene: TRBJ1-1; CDR3aa: CASSIGQVNTEAFF
v_gene: TRBV15; j_gene: TRBJ1-3; CDR3aa: CATSRGQGRNTIYF
v_gene: TRBV29-1; j_gene: TRBJ1-2; CDR3aa: CSVAGTASPEGYTF
v_gene: TRBV6-5; j_gene: TRBJ1-2; CDR3aa: CASSERDSPNYGYTF
v_gene: TRBV27; j_gene: TRBJ1-2; CDR3aa: CASSPAGAGYGYTF
v_gene: TRBV9; j_gene: TRBJ1-1; CDR3aa: CASSVDGGANTEAFF
v_gene: TRBV30; j_gene: TRBJ2-7; CDR3aa: CAWSADRYEQYF
v_gene: TRBV4-2; j_gene: TRBJ2-2; CDR3aa: CASSQTGWGTGELFF
v_gene: TRBV5-4; j_gene: TRBJ1-5; CDR3aa: CASSFAGSNQPQHF
v_gene: TRBV5-4; j_gene: TRBJ2-6; CDR3aa: CASSSLAGGNGANVLTF
v_gene: TRBV7-2; j_gene: TRBJ1-3; CDR3aa: CASSLVAGDNTIYF
v_gene: TRBV5-1; j_gene: TRBJ1-4; CDR3aa: CASRTAAIYSTNEKLFF
v_gene: TRBV9; j_gene: TRBJ1-1; CDR3aa: CASSPEPGQGVFF